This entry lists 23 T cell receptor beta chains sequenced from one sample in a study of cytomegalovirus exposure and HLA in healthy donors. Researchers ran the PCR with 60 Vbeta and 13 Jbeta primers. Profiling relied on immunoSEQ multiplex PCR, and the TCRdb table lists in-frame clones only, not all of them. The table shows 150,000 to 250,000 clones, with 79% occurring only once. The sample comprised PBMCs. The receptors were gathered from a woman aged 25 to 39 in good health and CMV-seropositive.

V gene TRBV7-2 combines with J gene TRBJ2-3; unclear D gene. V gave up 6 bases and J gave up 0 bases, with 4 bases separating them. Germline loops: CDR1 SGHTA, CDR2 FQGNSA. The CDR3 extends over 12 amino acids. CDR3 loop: CASSISTDTQYF. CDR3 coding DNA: TGTGCCAGCAGTATTAGCACAGATACGCAGTATTTT.

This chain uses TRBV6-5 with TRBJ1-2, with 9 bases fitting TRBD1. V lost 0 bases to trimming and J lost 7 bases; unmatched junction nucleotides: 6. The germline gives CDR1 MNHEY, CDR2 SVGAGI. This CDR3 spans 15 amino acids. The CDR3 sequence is CASSYSSGQGFGYTF. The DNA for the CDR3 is TGTGCCAGCAGTTACTCGTCGGGACAGGGCTTTGGCTACACCTTC.

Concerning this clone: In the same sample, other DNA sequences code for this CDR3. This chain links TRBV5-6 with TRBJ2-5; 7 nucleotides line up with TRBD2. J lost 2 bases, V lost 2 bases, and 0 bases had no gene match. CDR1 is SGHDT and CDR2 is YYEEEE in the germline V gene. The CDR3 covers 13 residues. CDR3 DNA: TGTGCCAGCAGCTTCGGGGGGCAAGAGACCCAGTACTTC. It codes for CASSFGGQETQYF.

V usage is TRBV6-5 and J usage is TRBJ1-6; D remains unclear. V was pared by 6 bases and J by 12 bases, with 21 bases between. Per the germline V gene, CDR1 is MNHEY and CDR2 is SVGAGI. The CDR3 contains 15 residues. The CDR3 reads CASSSFYRRGGPLHF. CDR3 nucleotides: TGTGCCAGCAGCTCGTTCTACCGCCGGGGTGGACCCCTCCACTTT.

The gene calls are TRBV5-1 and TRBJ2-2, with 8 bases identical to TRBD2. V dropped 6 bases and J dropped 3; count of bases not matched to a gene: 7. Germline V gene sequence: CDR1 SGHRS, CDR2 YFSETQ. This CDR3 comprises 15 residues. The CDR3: CASTDGRADTGELFF. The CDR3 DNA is TGCGCCAGCACAGACGGGAGGGCCGACACCGGGGAGCTGTTTTTT.

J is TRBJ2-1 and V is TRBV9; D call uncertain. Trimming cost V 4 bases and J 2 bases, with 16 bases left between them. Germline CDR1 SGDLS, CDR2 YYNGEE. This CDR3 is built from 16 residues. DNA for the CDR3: TGTGCCAGCAGCCCCCTTGGCACAGCCCCCTACAATGAGCAGTTCTTC. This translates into CASSPLGTAPYNEQFF.

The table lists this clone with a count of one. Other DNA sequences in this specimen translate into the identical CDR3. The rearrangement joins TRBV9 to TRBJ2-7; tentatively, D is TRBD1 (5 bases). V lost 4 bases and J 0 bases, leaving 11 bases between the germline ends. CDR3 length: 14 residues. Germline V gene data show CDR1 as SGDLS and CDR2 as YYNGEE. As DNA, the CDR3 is TGTGCCAGCAGCCCCCGACAGTCCTCCTACGAGCAGTACTTC. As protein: CASSPRQSSYEQYF.

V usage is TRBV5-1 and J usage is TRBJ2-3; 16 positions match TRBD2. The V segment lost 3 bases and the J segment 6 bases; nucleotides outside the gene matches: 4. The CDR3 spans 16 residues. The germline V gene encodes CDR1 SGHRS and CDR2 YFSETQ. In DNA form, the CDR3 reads TGCGCCAGCAGCTGGGGACTAGCGGGGGGGATTGATACGCAGTATTTT. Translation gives CASSWGLAGGIDTQYF. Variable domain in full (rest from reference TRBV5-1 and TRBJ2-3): KAGVTQTPRYLIKTRGQQVTLSCSPISGHRSVSWYQQTPGQGLQFLFEYFSETQRNKGNFPGRFSGRQFSNSRSEMNVSTLELGDSALYLCASSWGLAGGIDTQYFGPGTRLTVL.

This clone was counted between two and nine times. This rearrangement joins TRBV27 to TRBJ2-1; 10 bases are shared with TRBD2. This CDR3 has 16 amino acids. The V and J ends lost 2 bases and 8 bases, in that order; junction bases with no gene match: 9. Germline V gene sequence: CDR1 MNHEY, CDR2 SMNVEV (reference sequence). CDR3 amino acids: CASSLSASGSPHEQFF. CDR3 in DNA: TGTGCCAGCAGTTTAAGTGCTAGCGGGAGTCCGCATGAGCAGTTCTTC.

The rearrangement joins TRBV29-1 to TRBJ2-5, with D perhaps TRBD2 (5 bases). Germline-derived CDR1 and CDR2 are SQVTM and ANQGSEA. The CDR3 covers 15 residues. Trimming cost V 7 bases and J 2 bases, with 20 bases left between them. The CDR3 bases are TGCAGCGCTGCGGGCAGCTATGACTTTCAAGAGACCCAGTACTTC. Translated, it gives CSAAGSYDFQETQYF.

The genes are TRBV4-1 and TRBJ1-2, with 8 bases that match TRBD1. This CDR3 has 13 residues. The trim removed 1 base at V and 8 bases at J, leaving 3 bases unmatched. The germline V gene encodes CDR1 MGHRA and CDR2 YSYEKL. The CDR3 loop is CASSQGTGIGYTF. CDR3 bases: TGCGCCAGCAGCCAAGGGACAGGGATCGGCTACACCTTC.

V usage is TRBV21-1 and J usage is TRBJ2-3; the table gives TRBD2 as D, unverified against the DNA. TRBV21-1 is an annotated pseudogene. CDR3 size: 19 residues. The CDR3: CASSTPTSGSGPPTDTQYF. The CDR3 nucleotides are TGTGCCAGCAGCACCCCGACTAGCGGGAGTGGTCCTCCCACAGATACGCAGTATTTT.

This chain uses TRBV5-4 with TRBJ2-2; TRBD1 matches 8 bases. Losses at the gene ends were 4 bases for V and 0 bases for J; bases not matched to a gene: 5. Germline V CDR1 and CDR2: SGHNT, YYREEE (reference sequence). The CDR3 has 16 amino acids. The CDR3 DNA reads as TGTGCCAGCAGCCGCCGGGACAGGCCGAACACCGGGGAGCTGTTTTTT. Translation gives CASSRRDRPNTGELFF. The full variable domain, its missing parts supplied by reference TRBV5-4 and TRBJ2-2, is ETGVTQSPTHLIKTRGQQVTLRCSSQSGHNTVSWYQQALGQGPQFIFQYYREEENGRGNFPPRFSGLQFPNYSSELNVNALELDDSALYLCASSRRDRPNTGELFFGEGSRLTVL.

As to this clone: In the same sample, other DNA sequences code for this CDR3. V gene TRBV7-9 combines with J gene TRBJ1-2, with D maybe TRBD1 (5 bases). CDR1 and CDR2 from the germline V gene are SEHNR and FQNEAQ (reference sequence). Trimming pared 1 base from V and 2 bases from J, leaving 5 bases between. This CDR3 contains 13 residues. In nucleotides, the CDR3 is TGTGCCAGCAGCTTAGGACAGAACTATGGCTACACCTTC. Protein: CASSLGQNYGYTF.

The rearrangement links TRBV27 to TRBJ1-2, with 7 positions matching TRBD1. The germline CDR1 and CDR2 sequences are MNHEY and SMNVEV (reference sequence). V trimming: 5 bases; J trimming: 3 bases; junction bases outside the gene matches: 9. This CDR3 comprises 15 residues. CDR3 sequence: CASSQTGTADYGYTF. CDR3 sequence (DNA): TGTGCCAGCAGTCAAACTGGGACAGCAGACTATGGCTACACCTTC.

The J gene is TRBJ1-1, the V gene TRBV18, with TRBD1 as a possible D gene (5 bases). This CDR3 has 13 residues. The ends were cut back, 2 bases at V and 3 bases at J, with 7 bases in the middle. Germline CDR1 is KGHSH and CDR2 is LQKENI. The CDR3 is CASSPARDTEAFF. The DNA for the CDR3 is TGTGCCAGCTCACCAGCCAGGGACACTGAAGCTTTCTTT.

The CDR3 loop reads CASRLPGGRETQYF. DNA for the CDR3: TGTGCCAGCAGGCTTCCAGGGGGAAGAGAGACCCAGTACTTC. The J gene is TRBJ2-5, the V gene TRBV7-2; TRBD1 matches 7 bases. There are 14 residues in the CDR3. From germline, CDR1 is SGHTA and CDR2 FQGNSA. V trimming: 6 bases; J trimming: 4 bases; junction bases outside the gene matches: 8.

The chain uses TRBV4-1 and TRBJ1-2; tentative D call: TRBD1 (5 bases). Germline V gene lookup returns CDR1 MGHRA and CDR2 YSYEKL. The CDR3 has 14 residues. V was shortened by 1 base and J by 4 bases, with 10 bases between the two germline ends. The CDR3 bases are TGCGCCAGCAGCCAAGGCGACAGAACCTATGGCTACACCTTC. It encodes CASSQGDRTYGYTF.

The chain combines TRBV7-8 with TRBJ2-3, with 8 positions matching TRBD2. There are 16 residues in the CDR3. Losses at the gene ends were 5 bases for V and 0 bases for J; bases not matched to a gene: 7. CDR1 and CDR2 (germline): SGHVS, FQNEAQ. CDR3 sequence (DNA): TGTGCCAGCAGCAGCATTGCGGGGGGTAGCACAGATACGCAGTATTTT. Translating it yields CASSSIAGGSTDTQYF.

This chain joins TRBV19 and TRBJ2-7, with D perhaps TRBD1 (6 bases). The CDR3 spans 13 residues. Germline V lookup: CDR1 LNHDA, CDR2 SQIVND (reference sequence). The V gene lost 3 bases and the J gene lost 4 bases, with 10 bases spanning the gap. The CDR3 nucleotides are TGTGCCAGTAGTATTCTAGGGGGTTACGAGCAGTACTTC. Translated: CASSILGGYEQYF. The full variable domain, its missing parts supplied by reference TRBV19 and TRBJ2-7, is DGGITQSPKYLFRKEGQNVTLSCEQNLNHDAMYWYRQDPGQGLRLIYYSQIVNDFQKGDIAEGYSVSREKKESFPLTVTSAQKNPTAFYLCASSILGGYEQYFGPGTRLTVT.

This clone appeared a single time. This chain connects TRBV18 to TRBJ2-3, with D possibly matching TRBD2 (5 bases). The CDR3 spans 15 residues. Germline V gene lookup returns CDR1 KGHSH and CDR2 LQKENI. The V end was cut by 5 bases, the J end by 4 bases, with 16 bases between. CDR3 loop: CASSRPGVQSDTQYF. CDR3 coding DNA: TGTGCCAGCTCAAGACCCGGGGTTCAATCAGATACGCAGTATTTT.

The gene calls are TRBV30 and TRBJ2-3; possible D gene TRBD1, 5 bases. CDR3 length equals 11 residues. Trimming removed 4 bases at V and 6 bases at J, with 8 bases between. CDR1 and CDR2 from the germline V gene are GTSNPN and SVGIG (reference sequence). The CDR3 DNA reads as TGTGCCTGGAAGGGGATCGATACGCAGTATTTT. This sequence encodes CAWKGIDTQYF.

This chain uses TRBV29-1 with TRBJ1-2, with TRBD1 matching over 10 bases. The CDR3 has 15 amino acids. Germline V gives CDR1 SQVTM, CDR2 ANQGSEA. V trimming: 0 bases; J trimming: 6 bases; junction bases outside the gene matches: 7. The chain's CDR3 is CSVEDRDRGKNGYTF. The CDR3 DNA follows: TGCAGCGTTGAAGACCGGGACAGGGGAAAGAATGGCTACACCTTC. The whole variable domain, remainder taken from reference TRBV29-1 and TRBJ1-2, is SAVISQKPSRDICQRGTSLTIQCQVDSQVTMMFWYRQQPGQSLTLIATANQGSEATYESGFVIDKFPISRPNLTFSTLTVSNMSPEDSSIYLCSVEDRDRGKNGYTFGSGTRLTVV.